This T cell receptor (beta chain) is from a study of blood T cell repertoires in COVID-19. Patients in Seattle were enrolled during active infection, then followed longitudinally. Data came from immunoSEQ multiplex PCR; TCRdb stores just in-frame clones and leaves some out. The sample has some 71,000 clones, approximately 80% seen once. This clone was counted between two and nine times. Germline lookup yields CDR1 SNHLY and CDR2 FYNNEI. V was trimmed by 7 bases and J by 1 base, leaving 11 bases between them. The CDR3 sequence is 14 residues long. This clonotype was sampled from a man aged 50-59 years with COVID-19, enrolled during active disease. The specimen was peripheral blood. The chain uses TRBV2 and TRBJ1-5; D gene ambiguous. CDR3 residues: CASTTGSSNQPQHF. DNA for the CDR3: TGTGCCAGCACGACGGGGTCGAGCAATCAGCCCCAGCATTTT.